The 2 T cell receptor beta chains listed next were all sequenced from one sample in a study of T cell clones after liver transplantation. TCRdb's copy holds only in-frame clones and misses some; the assay was immunoSEQ multiplex PCR. This sample has 40,000 to 55,000 clones; roughly 86% occur once, and the top ten carry around 2.5%. Here the sequenced sample was CD4+ T cells from blood, taken 24 months after liver transplant. These receptors all come from a human patient who received a liver transplant. A share of the T cells may be of graft donor origin.

The chain employs TRBV6-6 and TRBJ2-1; D remains unclear. The CDR3 length is 14 residues. Looked up from germline, CDR1 is MNHNY and CDR2 is SVGAGI (reference sequence). Trimming removed 2 bases at V and 1 base at J, with 6 bases between. The DNA of the CDR3 is TGTGCCAGCAGTTACCAGGATTCCTACAATGAGCAGTTCTTC. Protein sequence: CASSYQDSYNEQFF.

The chain uses TRBV28 and TRBJ2-5; tentatively, D is TRBD1 or TRBD2 (5 bases each). Trimming left V 7 bases short and J 13 bases short, with 25 bases between. The germline V gene has CDR1 MDHEN and CDR2 SYDVKM. The CDR3 extends over 14 amino acids. In nucleotides, the CDR3 is TGTGCCAGCACCGGAGGACATTTGGCCAAGATTCGGTACTTC. It is translated as CASTGGHLAKIRYF.